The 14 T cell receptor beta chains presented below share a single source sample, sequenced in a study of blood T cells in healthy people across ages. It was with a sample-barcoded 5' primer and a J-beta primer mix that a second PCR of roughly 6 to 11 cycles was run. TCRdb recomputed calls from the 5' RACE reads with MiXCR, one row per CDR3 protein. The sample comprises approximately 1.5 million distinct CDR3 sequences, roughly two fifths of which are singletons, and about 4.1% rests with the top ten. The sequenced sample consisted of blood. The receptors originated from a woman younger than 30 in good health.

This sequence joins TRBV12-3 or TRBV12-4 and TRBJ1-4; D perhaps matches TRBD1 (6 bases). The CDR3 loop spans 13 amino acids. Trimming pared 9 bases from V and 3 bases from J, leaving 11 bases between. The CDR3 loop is CASRQEPNEKLFF. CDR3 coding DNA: TGTGCCAGTCGACAGGAGCCTAATGAAAAACTGTTTTTT.

The CDR3, as DNA: TGTGCCAGCAGTGGCTTTCAGCCCCAGCATTTT. As protein: CASSGFQPQHF. J is TRBJ1-5 and V is TRBV6-1, with no clear D. This CDR3 has 11 residues. From germline, CDR1 is MNHNS and CDR2 SASEGT. The V gene lost 4 bases and the J gene lost 6 bases, with 4 bases spanning the gap.

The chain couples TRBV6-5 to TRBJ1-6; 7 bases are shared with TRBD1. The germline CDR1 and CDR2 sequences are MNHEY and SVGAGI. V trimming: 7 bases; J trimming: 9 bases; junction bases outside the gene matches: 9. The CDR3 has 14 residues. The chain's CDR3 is CASTRDSLFSPLHF. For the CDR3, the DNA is TGTGCCAGCACACGGGACAGTCTTTTTTCACCCCTCCACTTT.

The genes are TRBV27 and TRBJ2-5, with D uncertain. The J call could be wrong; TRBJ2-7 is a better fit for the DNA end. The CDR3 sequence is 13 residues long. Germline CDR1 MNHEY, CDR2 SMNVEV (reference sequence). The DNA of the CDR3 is TGTGCCAGCAGTTTATTTTCCTCGGACGAGCAGTACTTC. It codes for CASSLFSSDEQYF.

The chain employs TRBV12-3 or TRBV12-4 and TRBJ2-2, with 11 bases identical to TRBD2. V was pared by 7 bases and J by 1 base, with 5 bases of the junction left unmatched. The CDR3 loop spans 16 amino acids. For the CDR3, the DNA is TGTGCCAGCATACAAACTAGCGGGGGGAACACCGGGGAGCTGTTTTTT. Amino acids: CASIQTSGGNTGELFF.

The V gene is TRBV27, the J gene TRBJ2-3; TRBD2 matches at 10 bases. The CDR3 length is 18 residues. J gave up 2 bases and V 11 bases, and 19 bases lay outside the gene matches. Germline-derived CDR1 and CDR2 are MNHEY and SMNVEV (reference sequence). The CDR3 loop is CASGPSYFSGRNTDTQYF. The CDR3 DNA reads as TGTGCCTCGGGCCCCTCATACTTTAGCGGGAGGAACACAGATACGCAGTATTTT.

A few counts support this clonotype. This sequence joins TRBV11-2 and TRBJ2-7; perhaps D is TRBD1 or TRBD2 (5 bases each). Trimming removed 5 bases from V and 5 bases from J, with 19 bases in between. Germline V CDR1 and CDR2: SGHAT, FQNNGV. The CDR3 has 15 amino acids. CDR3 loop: CASSPIGAGKDEQYF. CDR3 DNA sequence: TGTGCCAGCAGCCCGATCGGGGCAGGGAAAGACGAGCAGTACTTC.

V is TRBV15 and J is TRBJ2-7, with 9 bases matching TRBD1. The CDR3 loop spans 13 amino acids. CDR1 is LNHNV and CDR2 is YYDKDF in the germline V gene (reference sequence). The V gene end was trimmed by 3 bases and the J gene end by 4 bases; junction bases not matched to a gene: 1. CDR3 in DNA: TGTGCCACCAGCAGTGGGACAGGGTACGAGCAGTACTTC. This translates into CATSSGTGYEQYF.

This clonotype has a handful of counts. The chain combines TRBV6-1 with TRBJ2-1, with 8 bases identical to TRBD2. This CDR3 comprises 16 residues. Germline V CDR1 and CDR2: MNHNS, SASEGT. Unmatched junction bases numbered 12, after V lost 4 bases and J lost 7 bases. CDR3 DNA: TGTGCCAGCAGTGGGACCGGGACTAGAGTCTTGAATGAGCAGTTCTTC. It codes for CASSGTGTRVLNEQFF.

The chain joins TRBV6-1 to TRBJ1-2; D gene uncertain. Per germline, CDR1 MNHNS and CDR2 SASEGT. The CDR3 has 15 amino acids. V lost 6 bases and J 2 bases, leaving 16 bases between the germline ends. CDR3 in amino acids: CASRDGVRLNYGYTF. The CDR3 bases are TGTGCCAGCAGGGACGGGGTAAGGCTGAACTATGGCTACACCTTC.

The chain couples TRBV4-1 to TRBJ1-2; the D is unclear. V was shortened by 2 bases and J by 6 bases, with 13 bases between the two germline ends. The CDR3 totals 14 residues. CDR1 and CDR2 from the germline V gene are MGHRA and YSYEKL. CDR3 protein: CASSQLEEGNGYTF. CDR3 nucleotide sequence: TGCGCCAGCAGCCAACTGGAGGAAGGAAATGGCTACACCTTC.

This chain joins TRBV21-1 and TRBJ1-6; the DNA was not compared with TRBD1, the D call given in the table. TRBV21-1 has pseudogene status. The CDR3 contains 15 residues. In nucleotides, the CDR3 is TGTGCCAGCAGCCCAGAGGGGTGGAGTAATTCACCCCTCCACTTT. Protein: CASSPEGWSNSPLHF.

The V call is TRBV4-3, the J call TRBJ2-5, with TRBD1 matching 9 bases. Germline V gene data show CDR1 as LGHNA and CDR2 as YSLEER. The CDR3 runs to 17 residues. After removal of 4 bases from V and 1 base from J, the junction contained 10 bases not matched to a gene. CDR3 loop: CASSPLRGTGPQETQYF. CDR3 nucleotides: TGCGCCAGCAGCCCACTGAGGGGGACAGGGCCCCAAGAGACCCAGTACTTC.

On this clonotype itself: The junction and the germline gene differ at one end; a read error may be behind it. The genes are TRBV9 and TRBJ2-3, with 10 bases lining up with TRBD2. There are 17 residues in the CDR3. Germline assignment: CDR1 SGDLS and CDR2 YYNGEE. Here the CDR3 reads CASSVLAGATSTDAQYF. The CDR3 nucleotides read TGTGCCAGCAGCGTCCTAGCGGGGGCCACTAGCACAGATGCGCAGTATTTT.